These 9 T cell receptor beta chains were sequenced from one sample in a study of T cell responses to AZD1222 COVID-19 vaccine. Generated by immunoSEQ multiplex PCR, the TCRdb table keeps only in-frame clones and is missing some. The repertoire holds approximately 92,000 clones, with approximately 90% as singletons. The sample here was peripheral blood, taken on day 0 of AZD1222 vaccination. Receptors originate from an adult in good health.

The V call is TRBV5-6, the J call TRBJ1-5, with 10 bases matching TRBD1. CDR1 is SGHDT, CDR2 YYEEEE, per germline. The trim removed 5 bases at V and 7 bases at J, leaving 9 bases unmatched. CDR3 length: 15 amino acids. CDR3 nucleotides: TGTGCCAGCAGGTCGACAGGGGGCTCAGGACAGCCCCAGCATTTT. This sequence encodes CASRSTGGSGQPQHF.

This chain connects TRBV9 to TRBJ1-4; possible D gene TRBD1, 6 bases. V dropped 0 bases and J dropped 5 bases, with 11 bases sitting between them. In germline, CDR1 is SGDLS, CDR2 YYNGEE. This CDR3 has 15 amino acids. CDR3 residues: CASSVEDRRNEKLFF. The CDR3 DNA reads as TGTGCCAGCAGCGTAGAGGACAGAAGAAATGAAAAACTGTTTTTT.

The gene calls are TRBV6-5 and TRBJ1-2; 9 bases line up with TRBD1. This CDR3 is built from 16 residues. Germline values: CDR1 MNHEY, CDR2 SVGAGI. V shed 4 bases, J shed 4 bases, and the junction held 10 bases outside the gene matches. The CDR3 sequence: CASSSQDRGFPYGYTF. The CDR3 bases are TGTGCCAGCAGTTCGCAGGACAGGGGATTTCCCTATGGCTACACCTTC.

This clone was found once. V gene TRBV15 combines with J gene TRBJ1-6; 9 bases match TRBD1. After removal of 2 bases from V and 7 bases from J, the junction contained 6 bases not matched to a gene. Germline lookup yields CDR1 LNHNV and CDR2 YYDKDF (reference sequence). This CDR3 comprises 16 residues. DNA for the CDR3: TGTGCCACCAGCAGAACACCGGACAGGGGAAATTCACCCCTCCACTTT. Its translation: CATSRTPDRGNSPLHF.

This clone was counted once. The chain links TRBV5-8 to TRBJ2-7; TRBD1 agrees at 7 bases. V was clipped by 2 bases and J by 2 bases; unmatched bases: 4. In germline, CDR1 is SGHTS, CDR2 YDEGEE. The CDR3 sequence is 14 residues long. The CDR3 DNA follows: TGTGCCAGCAGCTTCCCGGACAGGACCTACGAGCAGTACTTC. Its protein product is CASSFPDRTYEQYF.

V gene TRBV7-9 combines with J gene TRBJ1-6; D gene ambiguous. CDR1 SEHNR and CDR2 FQNEAQ come from the germline V gene (reference sequence). Trimming took off 1 base at V and 0 bases at J, with 7 bases between the two ends. The CDR3 is 16 residues long. The CDR3 is CASSLVRVSYNSPLHF. CDR3 coding DNA: TGTGCCAGCAGCTTAGTCAGAGTCTCCTATAATTCACCCCTCCACTTT.

V is TRBV4-3 and J is TRBJ1-1, with D tentatively TRBD1 (5 bases). Germline V gene data show CDR1 as LGHNA and CDR2 as YSLEER. The CDR3 extends over 13 amino acids. Deletions cut 2 bases from V and 4 bases from J, with 8 bases between. The CDR3 here is CASSQIQGTEAFF. DNA of the CDR3: TGCGCCAGCAGCCAAATCCAGGGCACTGAAGCTTTCTTT.

The chain employs TRBV3-1 (or the pseudogene TRBV3-2) and TRBJ2-7; the match to TRBD2 covers 7 bases. Germline values: CDR1 LGHDT, CDR2 YNNKEL (reference sequence). Germline trimming cut 2 bases from V and 2 bases from J; bases unmatched to any gene: 6. The CDR3 is 15 amino acids. The CDR3 region is CASSQQAGTAYEQYF. The CDR3 nucleotides read TGTGCCAGCAGCCAACAAGCGGGAACAGCCTACGAGCAGTACTTC.

The chain uses TRBV5-5 and TRBJ1-2; a weak D match, TRBD1 (5 bases). Germline CDR1 and CDR2: SGHKS and YYEKEE (reference sequence). V shed 0 bases and J shed 8 bases, with 11 bases lying between them. The CDR3 has 13 amino acids. The CDR3 sequence is CASSLEAGFGYTF. The CDR3 DNA is TGTGCCAGCAGCTTGGAGGCAGGGTTCGGCTACACCTTC.